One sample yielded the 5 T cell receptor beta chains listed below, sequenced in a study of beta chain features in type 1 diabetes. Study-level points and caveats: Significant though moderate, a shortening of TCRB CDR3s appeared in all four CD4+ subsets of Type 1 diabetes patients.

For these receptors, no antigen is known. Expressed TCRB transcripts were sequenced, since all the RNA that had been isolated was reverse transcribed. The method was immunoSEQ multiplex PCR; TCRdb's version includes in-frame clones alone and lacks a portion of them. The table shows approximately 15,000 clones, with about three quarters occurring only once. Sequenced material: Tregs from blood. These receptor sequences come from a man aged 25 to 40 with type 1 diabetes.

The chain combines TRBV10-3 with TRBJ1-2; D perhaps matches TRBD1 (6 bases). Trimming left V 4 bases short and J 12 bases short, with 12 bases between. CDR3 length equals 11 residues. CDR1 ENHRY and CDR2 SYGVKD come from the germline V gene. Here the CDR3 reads CAISGGQTDTF. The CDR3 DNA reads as TGTGCCATCAGTGGCGGACAGACTGACACCTTC.

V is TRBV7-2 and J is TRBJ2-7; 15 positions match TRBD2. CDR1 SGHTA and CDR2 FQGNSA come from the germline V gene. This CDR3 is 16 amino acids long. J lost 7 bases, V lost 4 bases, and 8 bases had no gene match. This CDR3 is CASSSGLAGGRREQYF. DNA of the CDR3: TGTGCCAGCAGCTCCGGACTAGCGGGAGGGCGCAGAGAGCAGTACTTC.

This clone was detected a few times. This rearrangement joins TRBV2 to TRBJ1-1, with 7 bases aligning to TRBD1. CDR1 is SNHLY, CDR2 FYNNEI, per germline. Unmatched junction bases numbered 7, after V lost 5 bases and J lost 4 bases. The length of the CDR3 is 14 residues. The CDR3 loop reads CASSTRDSGTEAFF. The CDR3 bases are TGTGCCAGCAGTACCCGGGACAGTGGCACTGAAGCTTTCTTT. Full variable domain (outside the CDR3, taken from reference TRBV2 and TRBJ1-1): EPEVTQTPSHQVTQMGQEVILRCVPISNHLYFYWYRQILGQKVEFLVSFYNNEISEKSEIFDDQFSVERPDGSNFTLKIRSTKLEDSAMYFCASSTRDSGTEAFFGQGTRLTVV.

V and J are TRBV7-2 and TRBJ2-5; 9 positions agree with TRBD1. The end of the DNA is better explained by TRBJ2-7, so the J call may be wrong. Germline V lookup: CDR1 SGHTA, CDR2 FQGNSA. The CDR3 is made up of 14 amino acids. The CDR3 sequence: CASSIGTGFYEQYF. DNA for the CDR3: TGTGCCAGCAGCATCGGGACAGGGTTCTACGAGCAGTACTTC.

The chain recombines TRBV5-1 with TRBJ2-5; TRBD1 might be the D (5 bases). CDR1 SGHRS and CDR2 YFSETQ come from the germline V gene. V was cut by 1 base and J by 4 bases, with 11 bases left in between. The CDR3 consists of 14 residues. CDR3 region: CASSLFAGSETQYF. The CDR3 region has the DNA TGCGCCAGCAGCTTGTTTGCAGGGTCAGAGACCCAGTACTTC.